This passage covers 30 T cell receptor beta chains from one sample sequenced in a study of T cell responses to AZD1222 COVID-19 vaccine. Assay used: immunoSEQ multiplex PCR; TCRdb lists only in-frame clones, some missing. The data contain 75,000 to 95,000 clones, roughly nine tenths of them singletons. Sequenced material: peripheral blood, taken 28 days after the second AZD1222 dose. Receptor source: an adult who received the AZD1222 COVID-19 vaccine.

This clone was counted a single time. The rearrangement joins TRBV3-1 (or the pseudogene TRBV3-2) to TRBJ1-6; 7 bases map to TRBD1. CDR1 and CDR2 from the germline V gene are LGHDT and YNNKEL (reference sequence). CDR3 length: 16 amino acids. The junction had 13 bases not matched to a gene; V was cut back by 3 bases and J by 11 bases. CDR3 nucleotides: TGTGCCAGCAGCCAGGGGACAGAACCACCTTTGGCACCCCTCCACTTT. Translated: CASSQGTEPPLAPLHF.

The chain recombines TRBV4-1 with TRBJ2-2; 7 bases are a match to TRBD1. V dropped 1 base and J dropped 2; count of bases not matched to a gene: 13. The CDR3 contains 19 residues. The germline V gene encodes CDR1 MGHRA and CDR2 YSYEKL. CDR3 DNA: TGCGCCAGCAGCCAAGTTGGTTTTTCCAGACAGGGTAACACCGGGGAGCTGTTTTTT. Residues: CASSQVGFSRQGNTGELFF.

The V gene is TRBV6-5, the J gene TRBJ1-2; no clear D gene. Trimming cost V 5 bases and J 4 bases, with 14 bases left between them. The CDR3 consists of 14 residues. Per germline, CDR1 MNHEY and CDR2 SVGAGI. The CDR3 region has the DNA TGTGCCAGCAGTAGATCGACACCCCTCTATGGCTACACCTTC. This encodes CASSRSTPLYGYTF.

CDR3 protein: CASKEVATYEQYF. CDR3 coding DNA: TGTGCCAGCAAGGAAGTAGCCACCTACGAGCAGTACTTC. This chain connects TRBV6-5 to TRBJ2-7; no clear D gene. There are 13 residues in the CDR3. The V and J ends lost 7 bases and 2 bases respectively, with 12 bases between them. CDR1 is MNHEY and CDR2 is SVGAGI in the germline V gene.

This chain links TRBV4-1 with TRBJ2-3; no reliable D call. In germline, CDR1 is MGHRA, CDR2 YSYEKL. The CDR3 runs to 10 residues. With 10 bases removed from V and 8 bases from J, the gap between germline ends came to 10 bases. CDR3 residues: CANPVGTQYF. DNA of the CDR3: TGCGCCAACCCGGTAGGTACGCAGTATTTT.

This chain uses TRBV29-1 with TRBJ1-5; perhaps TRBD1 as D (5 bases). The V gene lost 6 bases and the J gene lost 8 bases, with 20 bases spanning the gap. Germline V gives CDR1 SQVTM, CDR2 ANQGSEA. The CDR3 sequence is 14 residues long. This CDR3 is CSVGPTGHGEPQHF. DNA for the CDR3: TGCAGCGTCGGACCTACAGGCCATGGCGAGCCCCAGCATTTT.

V is TRBV30 and J is TRBJ2-7, with 9 bases identical to TRBD2. Germline CDR1 GTSNPN, CDR2 SVGIG (reference sequence). Trimming removed 5 bases from V and 3 bases from J; junction bases left unmatched: 11. The CDR3 extends over 15 amino acids. CDR3 in amino acids: CAWSAGNSGGYEQYF. The DNA for the CDR3 is TGTGCCTGGTCCGCCGGTAATAGCGGGGGCTACGAGCAGTACTTC.

The gene calls are TRBV24-1 and TRBJ2-2; D gene ambiguous. Germline CDR1 KGHDR, CDR2 SFDVKD. This CDR3 comprises 18 residues. V dropped 2 bases and J dropped 0 bases, with 15 bases sitting between them. This CDR3 reads CATSDSNTGAANTGELFF. The DNA for the CDR3 is TGTGCCACCAGTGATTCGAACACTGGAGCAGCGAACACCGGGGAGCTGTTTTTT.

The CDR3 reads CASGLGDSYNEQFF. CDR3 in DNA: TGTGCTAGTGGTTTGGGGGACAGCTACAATGAGCAGTTCTTC. The V gene is TRBV12-5, the J gene TRBJ2-1; 7 bases are a match to TRBD1. This CDR3 region has 14 residues. CDR1 LGHNT and CDR2 FRNRAP come from the germline V gene. V gave up 1 base and J gave up 3 bases; unmatched junction bases: 0.

The chain recombines TRBV5-5 with TRBJ1-1; D might be TRBD1 (6 bases). Germline lookup yields CDR1 SGHKS and CDR2 YYEKEE (reference sequence). Trimming shortened V by 0 bases and J by 4 bases, and 16 bases separated the two germline ends. This CDR3 region has 16 residues. CDR3 sequence: CASSLAPDSLTTEAFF. The CDR3 DNA reads as TGTGCCAGCAGCTTGGCCCCGGACAGTTTGACCACTGAAGCTTTCTTT. The whole variable domain, remainder taken from reference TRBV5-5 and TRBJ1-1, is DAGVTQSPTHLIKTRGQQVTLRCSPISGHKSVSWYQQVLGQGPQFIFQYYEKEERGRGNFPDRFSARQFPNYSSELNVNALLLGDSALYLCASSLAPDSLTTEAFFGQGTRLTVV.

The chain uses TRBV25-1 and TRBJ2-5, with 10 positions matching TRBD2. CDR3 size: 16 residues. CDR1 is MGHDK and CDR2 is SYGVNS in the germline V gene. V was pared by 1 base and J by 2 bases, with 4 bases of the junction left unmatched. The CDR3 region has the DNA TGTGCCAGCAGTGAATCTAGCGGGGGCCTTCAAGAGACCCAGTACTTC. Protein product: CASSESSGGLQETQYF.

V is TRBV3-1 (or the pseudogene TRBV3-2) and J is TRBJ1-6; 7 bases line up with TRBD1. Germline V gene sequence: CDR1 LGHDT, CDR2 YNNKEL (reference sequence). The V and J ends lost 0 bases and 0 bases, in that order; junction bases with no gene match: 8. This CDR3 comprises 19 residues. CDR3 in amino acids: CASSQDGTEPGSYNSPLHF. The DNA for the CDR3 is TGTGCCAGCAGCCAAGACGGGACAGAGCCCGGCTCCTATAATTCACCCCTCCACTTT.

The rearrangement joins TRBV9 to TRBJ2-2; 9 bases line up with TRBD2. J lost 6 bases, V lost 6 bases, and 9 bases had no gene match. The CDR3 totals 15 residues. The germline V gene encodes CDR1 SGDLS and CDR2 YYNGEE. The CDR3 here is CASTRRGGFAGELFF. CDR3 DNA: TGTGCCAGCACTCGGCGGGGGGGTTTTGCCGGGGAGCTGTTTTTT.

This clone was found once. The CDR3 nucleotides are TGTGCCAGTAGTATTGCGGACCAAGAGACCCAGTACTTC. It encodes CASSIADQETQYF. The rearrangement joins TRBV19 to TRBJ2-5; D unresolved. The CDR3 is 13 amino acids. Trimming removed 3 bases from V and 0 bases from J, with 5 bases in between. Per germline, CDR1 LNHDA and CDR2 SQIVND (reference sequence).

The chain links TRBV7-9 to TRBJ1-1; no clear D gene. The germline V gene encodes CDR1 SEHNR and CDR2 FQNEAQ (reference sequence). The CDR3 totals 15 residues. Trimming removed 1 base from V and 3 bases from J, with 12 bases in between. CDR3 DNA sequence: TGTGCCAGCAGCTTAGGCTTCGGACTGTACACTGAAGCTTTCTTT. It specifies CASSLGFGLYTEAFF.

V gene TRBV4-3 combines with J gene TRBJ2-7; a possible D gene is TRBD2 (5 bases). The germline CDR1 and CDR2 sequences are LGHNA and YSLEER. The CDR3 covers 17 residues. V lost 0 bases and J lost 0, with 15 bases in between. The CDR3 coding sequence is TGCGCCAGCAGCCAAGATACTTCGGGGAGAGGCTCCTACGAGCAGTACTTC. It translates to CASSQDTSGRGSYEQYF.

The chain recombines TRBV7-3 with TRBJ2-2, with unresolved D. The V gene lost 0 bases and the J gene lost 3 bases, with 5 bases spanning the gap. Germline V lookup: CDR1 SGHTA, CDR2 FQGTGA. CDR3 length: 14 amino acids. In DNA form, the CDR3 reads TGTGCCAGCAGCTTAACTCGGGACACCGGGGAGCTGTTTTTT. Translation: CASSLTRDTGELFF. Full variable domain (remainder filled in from reference TRBV7-3 and TRBJ2-2): GAGVSQTPSNKVTEKGKYVELRCDPISGHTALYWYRQSLGQGPEFLIYFQGTGAADDSGLPNDRFFAVRPEGSVSTLKIQRTERGDSAVYLCASSLTRDTGELFFGEGSRLTVL.

This clone was seen a handful of times. The genes are TRBV11-2 and TRBJ1-2; D remains ambiguous. V lost 1 base and J lost 5, with 20 bases in between. The CDR3 runs 17 residues. CDR1 is SGHAT, CDR2 FQNNGV, per germline. The CDR3 DNA reads TGTGCCAGCAGCTTAGCGACGACCTCTCGACAAACGTATGGCTACACCTTC. Protein product: CASSLATTSRQTYGYTF.

The gene calls are TRBV2 and TRBJ2-5; 10 bases are shared with TRBD1. V lost 4 bases and J lost 3; bases outside the gene matches: 11. This CDR3 is 17 amino acids long. Germline assignment: CDR1 SNHLY and CDR2 FYNNEI. Written as DNA, the CDR3 is TGTGCCAGCAGTGTTTCACCCGGGACAGGGGAGGAAGAGACCCAGTACTTC. Translating it yields CASSVSPGTGEEETQYF.

The rearrangement uses TRBV27 and TRBJ1-1; D remains ambiguous. Trimming removed 6 bases at V and 4 bases at J, with 12 bases between. The V gene's germline CDR1 is MNHEY and CDR2 SMNVEV (reference sequence). The CDR3 is 13 amino acids. CDR3: CASSRIVSTEAFF. The CDR3 DNA reads as TGTGCCAGCAGCCGAATTGTTAGCACTGAAGCTTTCTTT.

This clone was observed a handful of times. V is TRBV28 and J is TRBJ1-1, with 11 nucleotides matching TRBD1. V shed 4 bases, J shed 6 bases, and the junction held 1 base outside the gene matches. In germline, CDR1 is MDHEN, CDR2 SYDVKM. The CDR3 spans 13 residues. Here the CDR3 reads CASSWTGGAEAFF. The CDR3 DNA reads as TGTGCCAGCAGTTGGACAGGGGGCGCTGAAGCTTTCTTT.

This chain connects TRBV6-5 to TRBJ1-5; 9 bases match TRBD1. J lost 2 bases, V lost 5 bases, and 4 bases had no gene match. Looked up from germline, CDR1 is MNHEY and CDR2 is SVGAGI. The CDR3 runs to 15 residues. The CDR3 DNA reads as TGTGCCAGCAGTCCCGACAGGGGGGGCAATCAGCCCCAGCATTTT. Its protein product is CASSPDRGGNQPQHF.

The chain has TRBV5-1 and TRBJ1-2; D is undetermined. The CDR3 spans 13 residues. Looked up from germline, CDR1 is SGHRS and CDR2 is YFSETQ. Deletions cut 0 bases from V and 6 bases from J, with 9 bases between. This CDR3 is CASSLGGDNGYTF. The DNA for the CDR3 is TGCGCCAGCAGCTTGGGCGGGGATAATGGCTACACCTTC.

The DNA for the CDR3 is TGTGCCAGCAGCTTACAATCAGGAGGGAGCTCCTACAATGAGCAGTTCTTC. This translates into CASSLQSGGSSYNEQFF. The chain carries TRBV7-8 and TRBJ2-1; perhaps TRBD2 as D (6 bases). This CDR3 is built from 17 residues. Trimming took 2 bases from V and 0 from J, leaving 14 bases between them. Germline V gene sequence: CDR1 SGHVS, CDR2 FQNEAQ.

This sequence joins TRBV7-8 and TRBJ2-4; possibly TRBD1 or TRBD2 for D (5 bases each). V gave up 2 bases and J gave up 5 bases, with 13 bases separating them. The germline V gene encodes CDR1 SGHVS and CDR2 FQNEAQ. The CDR3 totals 15 residues. In DNA, the CDR3 is TGTGCCAGCAGCTTATTCGGGCAGGGACAAAACATTCAGTACTTC. Its protein product is CASSLFGQGQNIQYF.

V gene TRBV28 combines with J gene TRBJ2-7; TRBD1 aligns across 11 bases. J lost 3 bases, V lost 8 bases, and 9 bases had no gene match. The CDR3 is 15 residues long. Germline V CDR1 and CDR2: MDHEN, SYDVKM. CDR3 bases: TGTGCCAGCCCAACGGACAGGGGGCCCCTCTACGAGCAGTACTTC. It encodes CASPTDRGPLYEQYF.

The rearrangement joins TRBV6-5 to TRBJ1-4, with 7 bases aligning to TRBD1. Germline V CDR1 and CDR2: MNHEY, SVGAGI. This CDR3 comprises 14 residues. The V segment lost 5 bases and the J segment 8 bases; nucleotides outside the gene matches: 8. CDR3 DNA: TGTGCCAGCAGTACGACAGGGATTCGCGAAAAACTGTTTTTT. Amino acids: CASSTTGIREKLFF.

The chain carries TRBV4-2 and TRBJ2-1; 11 positions match TRBD2. Germline V lookup: CDR1 LGHNA, CDR2 YNFKEQ. The CDR3 consists of 16 residues. Unmatched junction bases numbered 2, after V lost 0 bases and J lost 4 bases. The CDR3 loop is CASSQDPSGGYNEQFF. CDR3 sequence (DNA): TGTGCCAGCAGCCAAGATCCTAGCGGGGGGTACAATGAGCAGTTCTTC.

This clone occurred once. The chain has TRBV18 and TRBJ2-1; 13 nucleotides align to TRBD2. The CDR3 loop spans 16 amino acids. Unmatched junction bases numbered 7, after V lost 3 bases and J lost 8 bases. CDR1 is KGHSH and CDR2 is LQKENI in the germline V gene. The CDR3 DNA follows: TGTGCCAGCTCACCTTCCCTAGGACTAGCGGGGGATGAGCAGTTCTTC. Protein sequence: CASSPSLGLAGDEQFF.

The CDR3 coding sequence is TGTGCCAGTAGTATAGAATACACTATCGGCAATCAGCCCCAGCATTTT. It encodes CASSIEYTIGNQPQHF. V usage is TRBV19 and J usage is TRBJ1-5, with D unclear. V was cut by 0 bases and J by 2 bases, with 11 bases left in between. Germline V lookup: CDR1 LNHDA, CDR2 SQIVND (reference sequence). There are 16 residues in the CDR3. Full variable domain (remainder filled in from reference TRBV19 and TRBJ1-5): DGGITQSPKYLFRKEGQNVTLSCEQNLNHDAMYWYRQDPGQGLRLIYYSQIVNDFQKGDIAEGYSVSREKKESFPLTVTSAQKNPTAFYLCASSIEYTIGNQPQHFGDGTRLSIL.